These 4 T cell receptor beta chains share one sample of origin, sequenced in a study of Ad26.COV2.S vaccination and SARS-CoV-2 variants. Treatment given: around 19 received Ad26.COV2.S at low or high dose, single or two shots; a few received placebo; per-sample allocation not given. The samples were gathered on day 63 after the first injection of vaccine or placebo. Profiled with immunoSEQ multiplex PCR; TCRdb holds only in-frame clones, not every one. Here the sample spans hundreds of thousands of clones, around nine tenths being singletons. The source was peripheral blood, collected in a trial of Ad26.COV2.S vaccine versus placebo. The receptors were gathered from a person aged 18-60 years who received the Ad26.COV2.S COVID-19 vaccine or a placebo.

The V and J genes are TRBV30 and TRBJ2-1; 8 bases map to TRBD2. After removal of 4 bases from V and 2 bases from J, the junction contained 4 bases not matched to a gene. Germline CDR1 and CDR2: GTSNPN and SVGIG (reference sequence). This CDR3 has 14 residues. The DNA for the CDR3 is TGTGCCTGGACGGCGGGAGGTACCTACAATGAGCAGTTCTTC. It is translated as CAWTAGGTYNEQFF.

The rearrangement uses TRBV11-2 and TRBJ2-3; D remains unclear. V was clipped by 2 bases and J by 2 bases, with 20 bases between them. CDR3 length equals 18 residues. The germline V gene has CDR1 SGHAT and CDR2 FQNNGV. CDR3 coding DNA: TGTGCCAGCAGCTTATATCAGGCCCAGCTCTATTTCACAGATACGCAGTATTTT. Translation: CASSLYQAQLYFTDTQYF.

The CDR3 loop is CASSAHDSFREAFF. Here the CDR3 DNA reads TGTGCCAGCAGCGCTCATGATTCGTTTAGGGAAGCTTTCTTT. The genes are TRBV9 and TRBJ1-1; D unclear. Germline V gene lookup returns CDR1 SGDLS and CDR2 YYNGEE. The CDR3 runs to 14 residues. Trimming stripped 3 bases from V and 8 bases from J, with 17 bases between. Together with reference TRBV9 and TRBJ1-1, the CDR3 gives the full variable domain: DSGVTQTPKHLITATGQRVTLRCSPRSGDLSVYWYQQSLDQGLQFLIQYYNGEERAKGNILERFSAQQFPDLHSELNLSSLELGDSALYFCASSAHDSFREAFFGQGTRLTVV.

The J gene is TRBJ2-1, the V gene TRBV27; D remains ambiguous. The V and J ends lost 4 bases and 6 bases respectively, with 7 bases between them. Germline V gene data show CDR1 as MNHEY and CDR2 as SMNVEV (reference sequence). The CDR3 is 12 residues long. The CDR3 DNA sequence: TGTGCCAGCAGTTCCCTAAGCAATGAGCAGTTCTTC. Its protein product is CASSSLSNEQFF.